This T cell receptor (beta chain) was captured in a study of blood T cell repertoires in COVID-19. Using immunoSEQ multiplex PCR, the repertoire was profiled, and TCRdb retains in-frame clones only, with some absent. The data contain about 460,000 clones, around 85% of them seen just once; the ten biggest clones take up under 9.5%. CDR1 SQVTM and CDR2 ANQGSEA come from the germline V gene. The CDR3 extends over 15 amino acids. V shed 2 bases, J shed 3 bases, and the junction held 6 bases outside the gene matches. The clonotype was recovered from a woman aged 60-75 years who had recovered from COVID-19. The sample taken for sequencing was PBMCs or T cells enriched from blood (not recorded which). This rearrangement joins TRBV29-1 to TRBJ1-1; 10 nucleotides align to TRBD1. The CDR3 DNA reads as TGCAGCGTTGAAAAGTGGGGGACAGGGGACACTGAAGCTTTCTTT. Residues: CSVEKWGTGDTEAFF.